A selection of T cell receptor beta chains follows, all from one sample in a study of T cells after yellow fever vaccination. TCRdb reprocessed the 5' RACE reads via MiXCR and lists one record per CDR3 protein. The table lists just under 600,000 distinct CDR3 sequences, 13% of them singletons, with over 13% in the top ten. The material was PBMCs, obtained on the day of the yellow fever booster vaccination. The receptors were gathered from a young man who received the YFV17D yellow fever vaccine. Each CDR3 is given with its conserved first and last residue. A D gene is named only where the DNA matches it firmly. Clone size is given for some rows only: seen once, a few or many times, or a class if the clone is expanded.

J,V,D,size,DNA,CDR3
TRBJ1-5,TRBV15,TRBD1,few,TGTGCCACCAGCTGGGGACAGGAGGTCAATCAGCCCCAGCATTTT,CATSWGQEVNQPQHF
TRBJ2-3,TRBV27,-,few,TGTGCCAGCAGTCTTTACCGGGAAACTAGCACAGATACGCAGTATTTT,CASSLYRETSTDTQYF
TRBJ2-6,TRBV28,-,-,TGTGCCAGCAGGGGGGACAGGGTCGGGGGGGTCGGGGCCAACGTCCTGACTTTC,CASRGDRVGGVGANVLTF
TRBJ2-5,TRBV11-2,-,-,TGTGCCAGCAGCTTAGATCCCCACCGGGCTGTACAAGAGACCCAGTACTTC,CASSLDPHRAVQETQYF
TRBJ2-1,TRBV6-5,-,many,TGTGCCAGCCGTTTGGGGGCTAGCGGTTACAATGAGCAGTTCTTC,CASRLGASGYNEQFF
TRBJ2-7,TRBV6-2/TRBV6-3,TRBD2,few,TGTGCCAGCAGTCTGGGCAAGACTAGCGGGAGTATGCACGAGCAGTACTTC,CASSLGKTSGSMHEQYF
TRBJ2-1,TRBV7-9,-,medium-sized,TGTGCCAGCAGCGCCTCTAAAAATGAGCAGTTCTTC,CASSASKNEQFF
TRBJ2-1,TRBV20-1,TRBD2,-,TGCAGTGCTAATAGCGGGAGACTATTTGAGCAGTTCTTC,CSANSGRLFEQFF
TRBJ2-5,TRBV7-8,-,-,TGTGCCAGTATCCAGGGCTCGGGTACATCAGGGACCCAGTACTTC,CASIQGSGTSGTQYF
TRBJ2-1,TRBV29-1,TRBD2,-,TGCAGCGTTGTCGCGGGAGGGACTAGTTCCTCTAATGAGCAGTTCTTC,CSVVAGGTSSSNEQFF
TRBJ1-5,TRBV5-1,TRBD1,few,TGCGCCAGCAGCCAGGGGGAGGCAAGTCAGCCCCAGCATTTT,CASSQGEASQPQHF
TRBJ1-1,TRBV7-6,-,few,TGTGCCAGCAGCTTATTAGTCCCTGAAGCTTTCTTT,CASSLLVPEAFF
TRBJ2-1,TRBV7-2,-,-,TGTGCCAGCAGCTATCAGGCACCGGAGTTCTTC,CASSYQAPEFF
TRBJ2-1,TRBV7-9,-,-,TGTGCCAGCAGCTCCACCGCCGCCAACCCAGAGGGGCAGTTCTTC,CASSSTAANPEGQFF
TRBJ1-6,TRBV11-2,-,many,TGTGCCAGCACCAGGACAGAAGATAATTCACCCCTCCACTTT,CASTRTEDNSPLHF
TRBJ2-7,TRBV5-1,-,-,TGCGCCAGCAGCTTGGTCGTGACAGGCTCCTACGAGCAGTACTTC,CASSLVVTGSYEQYF
TRBJ2-6,TRBV7-2,TRBD2,once,TGTGCCAGCGCCGCGGGACTAGCGGGAACTGGGGCCAACGTCCTGACTTTC,CASAAGLAGTGANVLTF
TRBJ2-1,TRBV20-1,TRBD1,-,TGCTGTGCTAGAGATCCGGGACAGGGAAACTACAATGAGCAGTTCTTC,CCARDPGQGNYNEQFF
TRBJ1-1,TRBV7-8,-,few,TGTGCCAGCAGCCCCCTAGGAGTAAGCCTCGTTAACACTGAAGCTTTCTTT,CASSPLGVSLVNTEAFF
TRBJ2-6,TRBV7-3,-,few,TGTGCCAGCAGCTCTGACAGTTCTGGGGCCAACGTCCTGACTTTC,CASSSDSSGANVLTF
TRBJ2-3,TRBV10-3,-,-,TGTGCCATCAGTGAGGGACGGGACGGAGGTACGCAGTATTTT,CAISEGRDGGTQYF
TRBJ1-2,TRBV25-1,-,-,TGTGCCAGCAGTGAATTTTTGGATGGCTACACCTTC,CASSEFLDGYTF
TRBJ1-2,TRBV20-1,-,-,TGCAGTGCTAGAGATCATGGCTACACCTTC,CSARDHGYTF
TRBJ2-1,TRBV15,TRBD2,-,TGTGCCACCGGCCCGGGACTAGCGAAGAATGAGCAGTTCTTC,CATGPGLAKNEQFF
TRBJ2-1,TRBV6-2/TRBV6-3,TRBD2,few,TGTGCCAGCAGTTCAATATATACTAGCGGAGTCTACAATGAGCAGTTCTTC,CASSSIYTSGVYNEQFF
TRBJ2-5,TRBV20-1,-,-,TGCAGTGCCGCAAAGGGCCTGCGGCAAGAGACCCAGTACTTC,CSAAKGLRQETQYF
TRBJ2-3,TRBV5-5,-,-,TGTGCCAGCCGACCGGGACTCAGCACAGATACGCAGTATTTT,CASRPGLSTDTQYF
TRBJ2-1,TRBV5-4,TRBD1,few,TGTGCCAGCAGCTTGAGGACAGGCCTCTCCTACAATGAGCAGTTCTTC,CASSLRTGLSYNEQFF
TRBJ2-7,TRBV10-3,TRBD2,-,TGTGCCATCAGCCGAGGGACTAGCGGGAGCTACGAGCAGTACTTC,CAISRGTSGSYEQYF
TRBJ2-3,TRBV6-4,TRBD2,many,TGTGCCAGCAGTGAGCGGGAGGGCCCAGATACGCAGTATTTT,CASSEREGPDTQYF
TRBJ2-1,TRBV19,TRBD2,-,TGTGCCAGTAGTTTCCGGACTAGCGGGAGCGAGTCTGAGCAGTTCTTC,CASSFRTSGSESEQFF
TRBJ2-5,TRBV10-3,-,few,TGTGCCATCAGTGAGTCGGCTGTCCAAGAGACCCAGTACTTC,CAISESAVQETQYF
TRBJ1-1,TRBV29-1,TRBD1,many,TGCAGCGGACAGGGTATAGGCACTGAAGCTTTCTTT,CSGQGIGTEAFF
TRBJ2-7,TRBV7-2,-,-,TGTGCCAGCAGCCCCCTAGGACACACGAAGTACGAGCAGTACTTC,CASSPLGHTKYEQYF
TRBJ2-1,TRBV5-1,-,few,TGCGCCAGCAGCAAGACGGGAGAGGCCTACAATGAGCAGTTCTTC,CASSKTGEAYNEQFF
TRBJ1-1,TRBV5-5,TRBD1,few,TGTGCCAGCAGCTGGGGACAGAGCACTGAAGCTTTCTTT,CASSWGQSTEAFF
TRBJ2-3,TRBV4-1,-,-,TGCGCCAGCAGCCAAGATGAAAGGGTAGGGGATACGCAGTATTTT,CASSQDERVGDTQYF
TRBJ2-7,TRBV18,TRBD2,few,TGTGCCAGCTCACAAACACAGACTAGCGGGTACGAGCAGTACTTC,CASSQTQTSGYEQYF
TRBJ1-5,TRBV12-3/TRBV12-4,TRBD1,-,TGTGCCAGCAGCTCCTGGGGACAGGGAAATCAGCCCCAGCATTTT,CASSSWGQGNQPQHF
TRBJ2-7,TRBV12-3/TRBV12-4,TRBD2,many,TGTGCCAGCAGTTTGGACGGGGGGTACGAGCAGTACTTC,CASSLDGGYEQYF
TRBJ1-1,TRBV4-1,-,few,TGCGCCAGCAGCCAAGCCCTACGGGGGGGAGAAGCTTTCTTT,CASSQALRGGEAFF
TRBJ2-7,TRBV21-1,-,-,TGTGCCAGCAGCAAAAAGGGACTAGCGGGAGGTAAACGCTACGAGCAGTACTTC,CASSKKGLAGGKRYEQYF
TRBJ1-1,TRBV6-2/TRBV6-3,-,many,TGTGCCAGCAGTTCCGGGACAGAAGCTTTCTTT,CASSSGTEAFF
TRBJ1-4,TRBV6-5,-,-,TGTGCCAGCAGTTACTCGGGGGGTATTGGTGAAAAACTGTTTTTT,CASSYSGGIGEKLFF
TRBJ2-3,TRBV12-3/TRBV12-4,-,-,TGTGCCAGCAGTCCGCGCCTAGCGACACCCACAGATACGCAGTATTTT,CASSPRLATPTDTQYF
TRBJ1-2,TRBV7-2,TRBD1,few,TGTGCCAGCAGCATTTCGACAGGGTCTAACTATGGCTACACCTTC,CASSISTGSNYGYTF
TRBJ1-2,TRBV1,-,-,TGCACCAGCAGCCAAGATCGGGGGGGTCGGGACTATGGCTACACCTTC,CTSSQDRGGRDYGYTF
TRBJ2-5,TRBV7-2,-,-,TGTGCCAGCAGCCCCCTTCCGGGGACCCAGTACTTC,CASSPLPGTQYF
TRBJ2-3,TRBV27,-,few,TGTGCCAGCAGTCCGAGAAGGAGTTCTAGCACAGATACGCAGTATTTT,CASSPRRSSSTDTQYF
TRBJ1-1,TRBV29-1,-,-,TGCAGCGTTGAAGATATCGGGGGGCTTGGCACTGAAGCTTTCTTT,CSVEDIGGLGTEAFF
TRBJ2-1,TRBV20-1,-,few,TGCAGTGCTAGAGATGGCGGGATCTACAATGAGCAGTTCTTC,CSARDGGIYNEQFF
TRBJ2-3,TRBV29-1,-,-,TGCAGCGGCACTCCCGTTAGCACAGATACGCAGTATTTT,CSGTPVSTDTQYF
TRBJ1-6,TRBV12-3/TRBV12-4,-,few,TGTGCCAGCAGTTTCGACACCGGCGGCCCCCTCCACTTT,CASSFDTGGPLHF
TRBJ2-5,TRBV10-3,TRBD2,few,TGTGCCATCAGTGAGGGTACTAGCGGAGGGGAGACCCAGTACTTC,CAISEGTSGGETQYF
TRBJ2-5,TRBV6-5,-,many,TGTGCCAGCAGTTACTCGATGGGAGTGCAGACCCAGTACTTC,CASSYSMGVQTQYF